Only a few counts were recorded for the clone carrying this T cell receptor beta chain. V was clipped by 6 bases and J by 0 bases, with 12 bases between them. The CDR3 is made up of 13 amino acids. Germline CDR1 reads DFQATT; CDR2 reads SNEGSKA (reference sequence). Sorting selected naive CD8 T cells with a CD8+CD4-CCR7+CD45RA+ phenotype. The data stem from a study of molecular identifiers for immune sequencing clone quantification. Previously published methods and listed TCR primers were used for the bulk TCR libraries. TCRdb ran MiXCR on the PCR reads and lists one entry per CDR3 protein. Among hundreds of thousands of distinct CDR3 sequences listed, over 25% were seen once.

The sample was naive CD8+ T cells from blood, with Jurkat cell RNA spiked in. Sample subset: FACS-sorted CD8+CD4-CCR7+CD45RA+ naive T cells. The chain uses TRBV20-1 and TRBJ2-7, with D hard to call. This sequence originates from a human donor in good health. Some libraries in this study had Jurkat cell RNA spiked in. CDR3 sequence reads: CSAQLTDSYEQYF. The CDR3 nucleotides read TGCAGTGCCCAACTGACGGACTCCTACGAGCAGTACTTC.